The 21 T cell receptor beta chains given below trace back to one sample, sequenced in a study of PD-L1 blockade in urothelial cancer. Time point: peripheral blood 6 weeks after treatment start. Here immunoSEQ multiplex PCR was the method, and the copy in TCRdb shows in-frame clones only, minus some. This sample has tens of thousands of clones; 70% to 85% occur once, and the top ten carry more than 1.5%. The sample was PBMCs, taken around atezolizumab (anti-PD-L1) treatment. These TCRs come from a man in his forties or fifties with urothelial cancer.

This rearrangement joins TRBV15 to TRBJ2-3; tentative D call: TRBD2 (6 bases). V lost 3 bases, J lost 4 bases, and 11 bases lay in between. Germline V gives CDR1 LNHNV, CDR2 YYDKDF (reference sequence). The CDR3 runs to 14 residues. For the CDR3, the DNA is TGTGCCACCAGCAGCCACGGGAGCGCAGATACGCAGTATTTT. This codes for CATSSHGSADTQYF.

The CDR3 nucleotides read TGTGCAAGTCGCCCCCAAGACGACATCCCCCCCGGCGAGCAGTACTTC. Translation: CASRPQDDIPPGEQYF. The rearrangement links TRBV12-2 to TRBJ2-7; the D segment call TRBD1 is taken from the table without a DNA check. TRBV12-2 is deemed a pseudogene. The CDR3 sequence is 16 residues long.

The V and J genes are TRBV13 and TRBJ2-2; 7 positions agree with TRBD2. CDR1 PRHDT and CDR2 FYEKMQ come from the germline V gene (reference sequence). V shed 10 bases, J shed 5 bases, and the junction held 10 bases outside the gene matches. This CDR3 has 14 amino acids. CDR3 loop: CATDEAGLTGELFF. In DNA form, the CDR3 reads TGTGCCACCGACGAAGCGGGGTTAACCGGGGAGCTGTTTTTT.

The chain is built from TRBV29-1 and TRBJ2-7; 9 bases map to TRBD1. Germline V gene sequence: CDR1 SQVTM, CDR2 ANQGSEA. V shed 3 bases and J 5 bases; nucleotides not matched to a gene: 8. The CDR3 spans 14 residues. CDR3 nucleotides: TGCAGCGTTGAGACCGGGACAGGGTTAAACGAGCAGTACTTC. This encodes CSVETGTGLNEQYF.

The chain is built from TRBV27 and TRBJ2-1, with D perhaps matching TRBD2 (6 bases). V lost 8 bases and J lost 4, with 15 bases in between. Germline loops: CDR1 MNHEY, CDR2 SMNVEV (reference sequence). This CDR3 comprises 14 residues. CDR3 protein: CASDRGRTYNEQFF. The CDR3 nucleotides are TGTGCCAGCGACCGGGGGAGAACTTACAATGAGCAGTTCTTC.

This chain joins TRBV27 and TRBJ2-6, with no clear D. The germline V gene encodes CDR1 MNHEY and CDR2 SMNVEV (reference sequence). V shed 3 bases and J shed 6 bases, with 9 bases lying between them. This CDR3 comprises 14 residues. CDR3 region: CASSFRSLANVLTF. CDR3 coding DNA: TGTGCCAGCAGTTTCCGGTCTCTGGCCAACGTCCTGACTTTC.

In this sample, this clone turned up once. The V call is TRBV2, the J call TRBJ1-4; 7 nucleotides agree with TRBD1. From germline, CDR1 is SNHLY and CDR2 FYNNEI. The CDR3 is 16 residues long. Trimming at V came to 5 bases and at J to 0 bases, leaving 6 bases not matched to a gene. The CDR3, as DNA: TGTGCCAGCAGTAACGACAGGGCCGCAACTAATGAAAAACTGTTTTTT. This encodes CASSNDRAATNEKLFF.

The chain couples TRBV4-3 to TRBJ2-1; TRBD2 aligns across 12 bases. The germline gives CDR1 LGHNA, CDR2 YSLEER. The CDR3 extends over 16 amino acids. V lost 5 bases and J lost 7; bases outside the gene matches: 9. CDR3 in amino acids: CASSGGTSGFLNEQFF. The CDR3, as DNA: TGCGCCAGCAGCGGGGGGACTAGCGGGTTCTTAAATGAGCAGTTCTTC.

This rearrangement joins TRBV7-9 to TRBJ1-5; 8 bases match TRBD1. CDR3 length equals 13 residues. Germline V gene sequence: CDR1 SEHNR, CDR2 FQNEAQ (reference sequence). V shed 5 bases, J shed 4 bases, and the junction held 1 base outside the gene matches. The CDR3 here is CASSGQGNQPQHF. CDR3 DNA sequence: TGTGCCAGCAGCGGACAGGGTAATCAGCCCCAGCATTTT. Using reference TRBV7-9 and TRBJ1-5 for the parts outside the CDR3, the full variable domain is DTGVSQNPRHKITKRGQNVTFRCDPISEHNRLYWYRQTLGQGPEFLTYFQNEAQLEKSRLLSDRFSAERPKGSFSTLEIQRTEQGDSAMYLCASSGQGNQPQHFGDGTRLSIL.

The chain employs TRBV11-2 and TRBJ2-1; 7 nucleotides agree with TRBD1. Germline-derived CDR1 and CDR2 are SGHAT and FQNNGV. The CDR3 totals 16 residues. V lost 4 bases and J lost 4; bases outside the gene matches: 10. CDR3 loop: CASSSGAGTAYNEQFF. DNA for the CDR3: TGTGCCAGCAGCTCAGGAGCCGGGACAGCTTACAATGAGCAGTTCTTC.

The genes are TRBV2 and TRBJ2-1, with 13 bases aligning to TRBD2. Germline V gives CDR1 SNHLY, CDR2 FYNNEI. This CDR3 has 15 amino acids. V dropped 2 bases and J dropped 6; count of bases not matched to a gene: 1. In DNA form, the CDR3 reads TGTGCCAGCAGTGAAACTAGCGGGGGGGCCAATGAGCAGTTCTTC. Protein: CASSETSGGANEQFF.

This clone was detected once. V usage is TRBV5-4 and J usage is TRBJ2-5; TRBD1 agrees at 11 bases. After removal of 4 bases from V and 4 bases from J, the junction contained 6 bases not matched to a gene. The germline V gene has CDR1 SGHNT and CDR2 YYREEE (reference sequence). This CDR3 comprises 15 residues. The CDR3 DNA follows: TGTGCCAGCAGCGCCGGGACAGGGGGTTCAGAGACCCAGTACTTC. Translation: CASSAGTGGSETQYF. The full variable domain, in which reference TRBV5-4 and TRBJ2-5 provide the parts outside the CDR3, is ETGVTQSPTHLIKTRGQQVTLRCSSQSGHNTVSWYQQALGQGPQFIFQYYREEENGRGNFPPRFSGLQFPNYSSELNVNALELDDSALYLCASSAGTGGSETQYFGPGTRLLVL.

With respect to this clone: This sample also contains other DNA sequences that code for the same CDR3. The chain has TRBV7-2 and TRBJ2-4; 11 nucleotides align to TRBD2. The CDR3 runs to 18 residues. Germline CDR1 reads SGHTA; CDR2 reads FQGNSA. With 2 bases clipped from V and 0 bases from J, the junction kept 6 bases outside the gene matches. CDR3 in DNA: TGTGCCAGCAGCTTATTCCTAGCGGGGGGTCTAGCCAAAAACATTCAGTACTTC. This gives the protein CASSLFLAGGLAKNIQYF. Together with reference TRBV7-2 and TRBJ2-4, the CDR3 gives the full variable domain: GAGVSQSPSNKVTEKGKDVELRCDPISGHTALYWYRQSLGQGLEFLIYFQGNSAPDKSGLPSDRFSAERTGGSVSTLTIQRTQQEDSAVYLCASSLFLAGGLAKNIQYFGAGTRLSVL.

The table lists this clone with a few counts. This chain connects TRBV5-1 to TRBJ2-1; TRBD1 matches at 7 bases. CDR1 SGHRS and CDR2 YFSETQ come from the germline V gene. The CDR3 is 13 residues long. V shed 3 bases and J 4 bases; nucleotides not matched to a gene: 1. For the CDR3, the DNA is TGCGCCAGCAGCTGGGGACAGTACAATGAGCAGTTCTTC. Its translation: CASSWGQYNEQFF. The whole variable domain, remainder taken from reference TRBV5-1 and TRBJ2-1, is KAGVTQTPRYLIKTRGQQVTLSCSPISGHRSVSWYQQTPGQGLQFLFEYFSETQRNKGNFPGRFSGRQFSNSRSEMNVSTLELGDSALYLCASSWGQYNEQFFGPGTRLTVL.

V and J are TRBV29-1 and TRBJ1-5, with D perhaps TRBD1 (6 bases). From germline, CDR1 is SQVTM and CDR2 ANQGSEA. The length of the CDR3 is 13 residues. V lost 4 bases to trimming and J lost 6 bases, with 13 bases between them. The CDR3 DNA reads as TGCAGCGTTGCCGACAGGTTGGGTCAGCCCCAGCATTTT. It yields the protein CSVADRLGQPQHF.

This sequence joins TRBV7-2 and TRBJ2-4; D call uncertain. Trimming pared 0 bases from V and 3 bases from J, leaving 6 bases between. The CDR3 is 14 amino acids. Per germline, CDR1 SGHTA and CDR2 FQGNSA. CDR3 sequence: CASSLAGSKNIQYF. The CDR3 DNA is TGTGCCAGCAGCTTAGCTGGCAGCAAAAACATTCAGTACTTC.

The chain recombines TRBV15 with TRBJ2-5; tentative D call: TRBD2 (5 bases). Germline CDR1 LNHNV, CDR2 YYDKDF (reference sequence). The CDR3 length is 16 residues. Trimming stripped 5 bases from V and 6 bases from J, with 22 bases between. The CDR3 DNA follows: TGTGCCACCAGCGGCGAAGACTACTCACGGATCAAGACCCAGTACTTC. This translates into CATSGEDYSRIKTQYF.

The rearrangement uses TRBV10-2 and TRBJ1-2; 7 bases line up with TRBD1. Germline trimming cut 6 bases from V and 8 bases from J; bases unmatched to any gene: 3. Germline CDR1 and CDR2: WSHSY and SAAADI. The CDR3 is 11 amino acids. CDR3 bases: TGCGCCAGCAGGAGACAGGGAGGCTACACCTTC. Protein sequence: CASRRQGGYTF.

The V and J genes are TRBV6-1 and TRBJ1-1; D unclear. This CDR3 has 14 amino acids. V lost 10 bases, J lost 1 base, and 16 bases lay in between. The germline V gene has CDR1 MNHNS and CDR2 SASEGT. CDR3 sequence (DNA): TGTGCCACCAGGCGCGGGGAGACGAACACTGAAGCTTTCTTT. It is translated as CATRRGETNTEAFF.

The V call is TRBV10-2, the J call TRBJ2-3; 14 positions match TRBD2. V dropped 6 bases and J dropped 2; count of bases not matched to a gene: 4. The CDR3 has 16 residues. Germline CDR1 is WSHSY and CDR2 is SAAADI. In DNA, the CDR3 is TGCGCCAGCAGCGCGACTAGCGGGAGGGACACAGATACGCAGTATTTT. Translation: CASSATSGRDTDTQYF.

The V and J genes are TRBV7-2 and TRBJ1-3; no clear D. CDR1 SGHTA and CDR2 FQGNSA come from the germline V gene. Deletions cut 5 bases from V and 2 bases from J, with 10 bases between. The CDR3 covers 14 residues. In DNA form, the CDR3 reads TGTGCCAGCAGCCCGGTCGGTACTGGAAACACCATATATTTT. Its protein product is CASSPVGTGNTIYF.